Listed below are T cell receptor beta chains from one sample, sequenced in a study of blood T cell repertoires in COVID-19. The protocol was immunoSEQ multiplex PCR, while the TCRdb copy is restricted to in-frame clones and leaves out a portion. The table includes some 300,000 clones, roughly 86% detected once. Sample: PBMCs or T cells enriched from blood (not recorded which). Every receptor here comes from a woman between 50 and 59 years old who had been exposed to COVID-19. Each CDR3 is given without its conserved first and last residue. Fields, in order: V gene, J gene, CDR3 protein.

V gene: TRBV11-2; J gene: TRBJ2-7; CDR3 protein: ASSLSGQIYEQY
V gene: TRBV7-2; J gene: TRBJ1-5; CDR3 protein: ASRATGAGNQPQH
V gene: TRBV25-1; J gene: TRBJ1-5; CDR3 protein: ASTQEVDSNQPQH
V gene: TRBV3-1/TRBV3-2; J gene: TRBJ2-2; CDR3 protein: ASSPSGQGNTGELF
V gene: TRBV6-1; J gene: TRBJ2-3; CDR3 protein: ASSDWTSGYTDTQY
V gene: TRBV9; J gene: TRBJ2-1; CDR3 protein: ASSVLPGIRDEQF
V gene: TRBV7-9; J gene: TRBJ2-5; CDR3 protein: ASTPGGGLWWEETQY
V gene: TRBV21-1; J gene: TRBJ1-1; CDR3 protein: ASSKCDGGKAF
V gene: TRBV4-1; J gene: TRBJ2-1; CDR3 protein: ASSQVGRGTYNEQF
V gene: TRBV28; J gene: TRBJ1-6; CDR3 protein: ASSLSIYNSPLH
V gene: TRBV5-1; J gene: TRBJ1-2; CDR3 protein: ASSILTGSGYT
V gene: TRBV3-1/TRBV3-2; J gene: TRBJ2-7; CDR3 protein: ASSPSPWAGGVYEQY
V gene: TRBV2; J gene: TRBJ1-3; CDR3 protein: ASSEQVSGNTIY
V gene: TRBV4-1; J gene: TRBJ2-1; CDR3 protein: ASSQAGGPYNEQF
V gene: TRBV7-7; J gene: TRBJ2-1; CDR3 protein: ASSLASGQSSYNEQF
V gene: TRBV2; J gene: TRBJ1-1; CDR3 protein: ASSEFRWVRVGDTEAF
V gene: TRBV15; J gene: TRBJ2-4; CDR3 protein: ATSRGDTKNIQY
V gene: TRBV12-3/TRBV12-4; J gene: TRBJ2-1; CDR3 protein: ASSSYNEQF
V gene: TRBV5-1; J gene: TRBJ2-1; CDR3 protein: ASSLRPGQGNNEQF
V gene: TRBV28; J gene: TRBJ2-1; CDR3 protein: ASSLGGDRGIYEQF
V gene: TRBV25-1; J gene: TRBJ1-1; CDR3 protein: ASSDLDSPEAF
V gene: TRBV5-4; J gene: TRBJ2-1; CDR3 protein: ASSGLAGGVYNEQF